This T cell receptor (beta chain) was sequenced in a study of CD8+ T cells in alopecia areata. Study-wide background: For the treated group, dosing was oral tofacitinib at 5 to 10 mg twice daily. Affected scalp percentage set treated patients' severity scores. Broader study findings: Treatment with tofacitinib significantly lowered scalp clonality and reduced expanded CD8+ clones among the top 100.

On this clone: Its antigen is still unknown.

Sequencing templates came from extracted RNA that was reverse transcribed into cDNA. Sequencing used immunoSEQ multiplex PCR; TCRdb keeps in-frame clones, though not all of them. The sample contains over 100,000 clones, around 53% of which appear only once. Stated treatment: oral pan-JAK inhibitor, 5-10 mg twice daily. Specimens obtained from alopecia areata patients comprised lesional scalp punch biopsies and peripheral blood. This sequence originates from a human donor with alopecia areata. The sample here was CD8+ T cells sorted from blood, taken at week 24, from a patient treated with tofacitinib.

The CDR3 DNA is TGTGCCTGGAGTATCATGTCTGGAAACACCATATATTTT. This sequence encodes CAWSIMSGNTIYF. The rearrangement links TRBV30 to TRBJ1-3, with no clear D. The CDR3 spans 13 residues. Trimming took 2 bases from V and 1 from J, leaving 6 bases between them. Germline loops: CDR1 GTSNPN, CDR2 SVGIG (reference sequence).